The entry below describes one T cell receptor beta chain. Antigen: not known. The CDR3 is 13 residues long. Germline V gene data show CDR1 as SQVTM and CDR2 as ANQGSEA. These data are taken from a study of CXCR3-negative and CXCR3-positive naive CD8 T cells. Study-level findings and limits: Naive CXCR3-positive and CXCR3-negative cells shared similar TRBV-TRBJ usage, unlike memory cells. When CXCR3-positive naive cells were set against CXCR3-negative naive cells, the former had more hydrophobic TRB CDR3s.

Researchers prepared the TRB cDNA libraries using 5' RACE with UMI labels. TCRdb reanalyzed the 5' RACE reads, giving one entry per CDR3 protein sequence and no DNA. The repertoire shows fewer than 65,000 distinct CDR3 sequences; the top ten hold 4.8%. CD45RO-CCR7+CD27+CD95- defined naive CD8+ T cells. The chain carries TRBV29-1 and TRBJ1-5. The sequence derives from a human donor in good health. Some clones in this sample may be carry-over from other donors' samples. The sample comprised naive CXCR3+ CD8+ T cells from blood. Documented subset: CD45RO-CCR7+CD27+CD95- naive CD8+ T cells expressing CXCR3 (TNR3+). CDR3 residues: CSVARGGDQPQHF.